Listed here are 32 T cell receptor beta chains from one sample, sequenced in a study of PD-L1 blockade in urothelial cancer. Sample time point: pretreatment peripheral blood. Profiled with immunoSEQ multiplex PCR; TCRdb holds only in-frame clones, not every one. Of 60,000 or so clones detected, 81% appear once; the ten largest clones hold 3.2%. Sequencing used PBMCs, obtained around atezolizumab (anti-PD-L1) treatment. The receptors come from a man between 65 and 80 years old with urothelial cancer.

This clone has only a few counts. The chain combines TRBV27 with TRBJ2-2; 7 bases line up with TRBD1. This CDR3 is 14 amino acids long. The germline CDR1 and CDR2 sequences are MNHEY and SMNVEV (reference sequence). Germline trimming cut 5 bases from V and 5 bases from J; bases unmatched to any gene: 5. In DNA, the CDR3 is TGTGCCAGCAGTGTGAACAGGGGAACCGGGGAGCTGTTTTTT. Translation gives CASSVNRGTGELFF.

V usage is TRBV29-1 and J usage is TRBJ2-7; TRBD2 matches 14 bases. The CDR3 covers 16 residues. J lost 5 bases, V lost 6 bases, and 12 bases had no gene match. Germline V lookup: CDR1 SQVTM, CDR2 ANQGSEA. This CDR3 is CSVGAGGTSGSDEQYF. CDR3 DNA sequence: TGCAGCGTGGGGGCCGGCGGGACTAGCGGGAGTGACGAGCAGTACTTC.

The chain employs TRBV2 and TRBJ1-3; D unresolved. V lost 4 bases and J 4 bases, leaving 8 bases between the germline ends. This CDR3 has 13 residues. Germline-derived CDR1 and CDR2 are SNHLY and FYNNEI. The CDR3 region has the DNA TGTGCCAGCAGTGTAGAACGAGGAAACACCATATATTTT. Protein: CASSVERGNTIYF.

This clone showed up just once. The chain joins TRBV28 to TRBJ2-7, with 9 nucleotides matching TRBD2. This CDR3 contains 14 residues. Trimming at V came to 4 bases and at J to 4 bases, leaving 5 bases not matched to a gene. The germline V gene encodes CDR1 MDHEN and CDR2 SYDVKM. Written as DNA, the CDR3 is TGTGCCAGCAGTTCCTGGACTAGCGCATACGAGCAGTACTTC. This encodes CASSSWTSAYEQYF. The complete variable domain, with remaining parts taken from reference TRBV28 and TRBJ2-7, reads DVKVTQSSRYLVKRTGEKVFLECVQDMDHENMFWYRQDPGLGLRLIYFSYDVKMKEKGDIPEGYSVSREKKERFSLILESASTNQTSMYLCASSSWTSAYEQYFGPGTRLTVT.

This rearrangement joins TRBV7-8 to TRBJ1-4; a weak D match, TRBD1 (5 bases). The length of the CDR3 is 15 residues. Germline loops: CDR1 SGHVS, CDR2 FQNEAQ. Trimming left V 4 bases short and J 6 bases short, with 15 bases between. The DNA of the CDR3 is TGTGCCAGCAGCTCGACAGACCACCGGGATGAAAAACTGTTTTTT. Translation: CASSSTDHRDEKLFF.

The chain has TRBV2 and TRBJ2-2; tentative D call: TRBD1 (5 bases). The V and J ends lost 7 bases and 6 bases respectively, with 12 bases between them. In germline, CDR1 is SNHLY, CDR2 FYNNEI. The CDR3 runs to 13 residues. CDR3 nucleotide sequence: TGTGCCAGCACGTGGGTCAGGGCCGGGGAGCTGTTTTTT. Protein product: CASTWVRAGELFF.

The chain employs TRBV29-1 and TRBJ2-2; possible D gene TRBD1, 5 bases. The CDR3 is 11 amino acids. The V end lost 7 bases, the J end lost 8 bases, and 11 bases lay between the germline ends. Germline loops: CDR1 SQVTM, CDR2 ANQGSEA. The CDR3 nucleotides are TGCAGCGGGGGCAATGCGGGGGAGCTGTTTTTT. Encoded protein: CSGGNAGELFF.

This sequence joins TRBV19 and TRBJ1-2; 8 bases align to TRBD1. J lost 4 bases, V lost 6 bases, and 7 bases had no gene match. The CDR3 sequence is 14 residues long. Germline CDR1 and CDR2: LNHDA and SQIVND (reference sequence). The CDR3 protein is CASSAGQDLYGYTF. In DNA form, the CDR3 reads TGTGCCAGTAGCGCGGGACAGGACCTCTATGGCTACACCTTC.

V and J are TRBV4-1 and TRBJ1-1; D uncertain. This CDR3 region has 13 residues. Germline assignment: CDR1 MGHRA and CDR2 YSYEKL. V gave up 4 bases and J gave up 3 bases, with 9 bases separating them. This CDR3 reads CASSRNRDTEAFF. Written as DNA, the CDR3 is TGCGCCAGCAGCCGTAATCGGGACACTGAAGCTTTCTTT.

This clone was observed a handful of times. The chain carries TRBV2 and TRBJ1-5, with 9 bases that match TRBD1. The J segment lost 7 bases and the V segment lost 4 bases, leaving 2 bases of the junction unmatched. CDR3 length equals 13 residues. Germline V CDR1 and CDR2: SNHLY, FYNNEI. The CDR3 here is CASSGDRDQPQHF. CDR3 coding DNA: TGTGCCAGCAGTGGGGACAGGGACCAGCCCCAGCATTTT.

The V gene is TRBV18, the J gene TRBJ2-7, with D possibly matching TRBD1 (5 bases). CDR3 length equals 13 residues. The V and J ends lost 3 bases and 4 bases respectively, with 10 bases between them. CDR1 and CDR2 (germline): KGHSH, LQKENI. CDR3 DNA sequence: TGTGCCAGCTCACCGACAGCTGGATACGAGCAGTACTTC. This encodes CASSPTAGYEQYF.

The genes are TRBV27 and TRBJ2-7; 10 positions agree with TRBD2. Trimming removed 3 bases from V and 6 bases from J; junction bases left unmatched: 11. This CDR3 spans 16 amino acids. Germline V CDR1 and CDR2: MNHEY, SMNVEV (reference sequence). CDR3 DNA sequence: TGTGCCAGCAGTTTCGCAACAGCGGGAGGGCCAATCGAGCAGTACTTC. It is translated as CASSFATAGGPIEQYF.

The V and J genes are TRBV5-4 and TRBJ2-5; TRBD1 agrees at 7 bases. With 4 bases clipped from V and 1 base from J, the junction kept 4 bases outside the gene matches. Germline V gives CDR1 SGHNT, CDR2 YYREEE (reference sequence). CDR3 length: 14 amino acids. CDR3 sequence reads: CASSPGGFQETQYF. The CDR3 nucleotides read TGTGCCAGCAGCCCAGGGGGTTTCCAAGAGACCCAGTACTTC. The full variable domain, rest sourced from reference TRBV5-4 and TRBJ2-5, is ETGVTQSPTHLIKTRGQQVTLRCSSQSGHNTVSWYQQALGQGPQFIFQYYREEENGRGNFPPRFSGLQFPNYSSELNVNALELDDSALYLCASSPGGFQETQYFGPGTRLLVL.

The chain recombines TRBV6-5 with TRBJ1-1; possibly TRBD1 for D (6 bases). The CDR3 consists of 14 residues. Trimming left V 7 bases short and J 3 bases short, with 15 bases between. Germline V gene lookup returns CDR1 MNHEY and CDR2 SVGAGI. The CDR3 DNA is TGTGCCAGCATCCAACCCGGGGGGCACACTGAAGCTTTCTTT. This sequence encodes CASIQPGGHTEAFF.

This clone was observed a handful of times. The junction differs from germline at one of its ends, possibly a read error. V usage is TRBV7-7 and J usage is TRBJ2-1; TRBD1 matches at 7 bases. Germline CDR1 and CDR2: SSHAT and FNYEAQ (reference sequence). The CDR3 sequence is 13 residues long. The CDR3 loop reads CASSPDRDREQFF. CDR3 nucleotide sequence: TGTGCTAGCAGTCCAGACAGGGACCGTGAGCAGTTCTTC.

The J gene is TRBJ1-1, the V gene TRBV30, with D possibly being TRBD1 (5 bases). There are 12 residues in the CDR3. The germline V gene encodes CDR1 GTSNPN and CDR2 SVGIG (reference sequence). Trimming pared 5 bases from V and 7 bases from J, leaving 14 bases between. DNA of the CDR3: TGTGCCTGGGGGGAGGGGCAGGTTGAAGCTTTCTTT. It encodes CAWGEGQVEAFF.

This clone showed up just a few times. This sequence joins TRBV2 and TRBJ2-1, with a tentative D call TRBD2 (7 bases). Germline-derived CDR1 and CDR2 are SNHLY and FYNNEI. V shed 5 bases and J shed 12 bases, with 14 bases lying between them. This CDR3 contains 12 residues. CDR3 sequence reads: CASSNGRGGQFF. The CDR3 DNA sequence: TGTGCCAGCAGTAACGGAAGGGGGGGGCAGTTCTTC.

This rearrangement joins TRBV9 to TRBJ2-7, with D perhaps matching TRBD2 (5 bases). The germline V and J ends were trimmed by 4 bases and 6 bases, with 14 bases remaining between them. This CDR3 has 13 residues. Germline V CDR1 and CDR2: SGDLS, YYNGEE. Here the CDR3 reads CASSFQGLGEQYF. As DNA, the CDR3 is TGTGCCAGCAGCTTCCAAGGACTCGGCGAGCAGTACTTC.

This clone is a singleton in its sample. V gene TRBV7-2 combines with J gene TRBJ1-1; possible D gene TRBD1, 5 bases. The CDR3 extends over 18 amino acids. Germline CDR1 is SGHTA and CDR2 is FQGNSA. V lost 2 bases and J lost 4, with 23 bases in between. The CDR3 DNA sequence: TGTGCCAGCAGCTTAAGAGGATCGCGGAGGGGTATGGGCACTGAAGCTTTCTTT. Translating gives CASSLRGSRRGMGTEAFF.

The chain joins TRBV6-5 to TRBJ1-2; 10 bases are a match to TRBD1. Looked up from germline, CDR1 is MNHEY and CDR2 is SVGAGI. V dropped 6 bases and J dropped 2; count of bases not matched to a gene: 6. This CDR3 spans 15 amino acids. In nucleotides, the CDR3 is TGTGCCAGCAGCATGGACAGGGGGGAAAACTATGGCTACACCTTC. It translates to CASSMDRGENYGYTF.

The J gene is TRBJ1-1, the V gene TRBV29-1, with 7 bases that match TRBD1. The V gene end was trimmed by 4 bases and the J gene end by 4 bases; junction bases not matched to a gene: 9. The CDR3 contains 14 residues. The germline gives CDR1 SQVTM, CDR2 ANQGSEA. Here the CDR3 DNA reads TGCAGCGTTGTAAACAGGGGCTCGATCACTGAAGCTTTCTTT. It translates to CSVVNRGSITEAFF.

The chain links TRBV19 to TRBJ2-7; D remains unclear. CDR3 length: 12 residues. Germline V CDR1 and CDR2: LNHDA, SQIVND (reference sequence). The V end lost 6 bases, the J end lost 3 bases, and 9 bases lay between the germline ends. This CDR3 is CASSAPGYEQYF. CDR3 DNA: TGTGCCAGTAGCGCACCGGGCTACGAGCAGTACTTC. The whole variable domain, filled in from reference TRBV19 and TRBJ2-7, reads DGGITQSPKYLFRKEGQNVTLSCEQNLNHDAMYWYRQDPGQGLRLIYYSQIVNDFQKGDIAEGYSVSREKKESFPLTVTSAQKNPTAFYLCASSAPGYEQYFGPGTRLTVT.

V is TRBV5-1 and J is TRBJ1-4; 9 nucleotides agree with TRBD1. Germline-derived CDR1 and CDR2 are SGHRS and YFSETQ. V trimming: 4 bases; J trimming: 5 bases; junction bases outside the gene matches: 6. The CDR3 is made up of 15 amino acids. The CDR3 protein is CASSPPQGANEKLFF. The CDR3 DNA sequence: TGCGCCAGCAGCCCGCCACAGGGGGCGAATGAAAAACTGTTTTTT.

This clone has just one count. The chain has TRBV11-3 and TRBJ2-1, with no clear D. This CDR3 is 15 amino acids long. Between the trimmed V and J ends, which lost 1 base and 2 bases, there was a span of 9 bases. CDR1 SGHNT and CDR2 YENEEA come from the germline V gene. In nucleotides, the CDR3 is TGTGCCAGCAGCTTAGGAGGCAGAGCCTACAATGAGCAGTTCTTC. As protein: CASSLGGRAYNEQFF.

V and J are TRBV30 and TRBJ2-1; D may be TRBD1 (6 bases). Per germline, CDR1 GTSNPN and CDR2 SVGIG (reference sequence). This CDR3 is 12 amino acids long. V was trimmed by 5 bases and J by 8 bases, leaving 13 bases between them. CDR3 sequence reads: CAWAQGWDEQFF. The DNA of the CDR3 is TGTGCCTGGGCACAGGGTTGGGATGAGCAGTTCTTC.

The chain employs TRBV5-1 and TRBJ2-1; 10 nucleotides agree with TRBD2. The trim removed 4 bases at V and 9 bases at J, leaving 13 bases unmatched. Germline V gives CDR1 SGHRS, CDR2 YFSETQ. The CDR3 is made up of 16 amino acids. In DNA form, the CDR3 reads TGCGCCAGCAGCGGTGACCTCGGGACTAGCGCATCTGAGCAGTTCTTC. Its translation: CASSGDLGTSASEQFF.

This chain joins TRBV5-5 and TRBJ1-4; D is possibly TRBD1 (5 bases). The V and J ends lost 5 bases and 8 bases respectively, with 28 bases between them. This CDR3 has 18 residues. CDR1 and CDR2 from the germline V gene are SGHKS and YYEKEE (reference sequence). The CDR3 is CASSPMASAAGRKEKLFF. CDR3 sequence (DNA): TGTGCCAGCAGTCCTATGGCCTCGGCTGCAGGGCGGAAAGAAAAACTGTTTTTT.

The V gene is TRBV27, the J gene TRBJ1-2, with 9 bases aligning to TRBD1. The trim removed 6 bases at V and 4 bases at J, leaving 6 bases unmatched. The CDR3 loop spans 14 amino acids. Germline values: CDR1 MNHEY, CDR2 SMNVEV (reference sequence). The CDR3 region is CASSSRDRAYGYTF. The CDR3 DNA is TGTGCCAGCAGCAGCCGGGACAGGGCCTATGGCTACACCTTC.

The chain links TRBV4-1 to TRBJ2-5; D is perhaps TRBD2 (7 bases). The CDR3 sequence is 15 residues long. Germline CDR1 and CDR2: MGHRA and YSYEKL. V gave up 4 bases and J gave up 5 bases, with 17 bases separating them. CDR3 residues: CASSLGWGGAETQYF. The CDR3 DNA reads as TGCGCCAGCAGCCTGGGGTGGGGGGGCGCGGAGACCCAGTACTTC.

This clone was counted a few times. The chain couples TRBV5-5 to TRBJ1-1; 7 bases align to TRBD1. Germline CDR1 is SGHKS and CDR2 is YYEKEE (reference sequence). The CDR3 length is 15 residues. The V segment lost 6 bases and the J segment 4 bases; nucleotides outside the gene matches: 12. This CDR3 reads CASNPTGVRGTEAFF. CDR3 sequence (DNA): TGTGCCAGCAACCCTACAGGGGTTCGTGGCACTGAAGCTTTCTTT.

The chain joins TRBV19 to TRBJ2-3, with 15 bases lining up with TRBD2. Trimming took 7 bases from V and 5 from J; bases not matched to a gene: 13. CDR3 length: 18 amino acids. CDR1 is LNHDA, CDR2 SQIVND, per germline (reference sequence). CDR3 DNA: TGTGCCAGTACCCCCGCCATGGTGGGACTAGCGGGAGGAGATACGCAGTATTTT. This translates into CASTPAMVGLAGGDTQYF.

The rearrangement uses TRBV19 and TRBJ1-5, with D hard to call. Germline values: CDR1 LNHDA, CDR2 SQIVND (reference sequence). There are 12 residues in the CDR3. Trimming stripped 7 bases from V and 5 bases from J, with 9 bases between. CDR3 sequence (DNA): TGTGCCAGTACTCAGGAGGATCAGCCCCAGCATTTT. Translation: CASTQEDQPQHF.